Listed here are 22 T cell receptor beta chains from one sample, sequenced in a study of early T cells in non-severe SARS-CoV-2 infection. Each CDR3 protein is one row after TCRdb ran MiXCR on the 5' RACE reads. The table shows 85,000 to 120,000 distinct CDR3 sequences, with about 12% occurring only once. Sequenced sample: whole blood. Receptors were obtained from an adult who was a healthcare worker with PCR-confirmed SARS-CoV-2 infection or an uninfected control (not recorded which).

This clonotype appeared a few times. The chain employs TRBV12-3 or TRBV12-4 and TRBJ2-3; tentative D call: TRBD2 (6 bases). V lost 6 bases to trimming and J lost 3 bases, with 22 bases between them. This CDR3 spans 17 amino acids. The CDR3 DNA follows: TGTGCCAGCAGCTTCCCCGTTTCAGCGGGCGTAACAGATACGCAGTATTTT. It codes for CASSFPVSAGVTDTQYF.

The table lists this clonotype with a few counts. V gene TRBV7-9 combines with J gene TRBJ2-5; no clear D gene. V gave up 2 bases and J gave up 5 bases, with 12 bases separating them. Germline V gives CDR1 SEHNR, CDR2 FQNEAQ (reference sequence). The CDR3 spans 14 residues. The CDR3 reads CASSLSASEETQYF. Here the CDR3 DNA reads TGTGCCAGCAGCTTATCGGCCTCGGAGGAGACCCAGTACTTC.

This clonotype was seen only a few times. J is TRBJ1-5 and V is TRBV20-1; D is unresolved. CDR3 size: 11 residues. Trimming took off 3 bases at V and 7 bases at J, with 7 bases between the two ends. Germline-derived CDR1 and CDR2 are DFQATT and SNEGSKA (reference sequence). Here the CDR3 DNA reads TGCAGTGCTAGTGAGGGCCAGCCCCAGCATTTT. It codes for CSASEGQPQHF.

The chain joins TRBV2 to TRBJ2-1, with D unresolved. This CDR3 has 11 amino acids. Germline CDR1 reads SNHLY; CDR2 reads FYNNEI. Between the trimmed V and J ends, which lost 3 bases and 8 bases, there was a span of 5 bases. The CDR3 region is CASSEAYEQFF. Written as DNA, the CDR3 is TGTGCCAGCAGTGAGGCCTATGAGCAGTTCTTC.

The chain is built from TRBV6-2 or TRBV6-3 and TRBJ2-1; 7 bases align to TRBD2. The CDR3 totals 17 residues. J gave up 2 bases and V 1 base, and 8 bases lay outside the gene matches. CDR1 and CDR2 from the germline V gene are MNHEY and SVGEGT. The CDR3 nucleotides are TGTGCCAGCAGTTACTGGGTGAGCGGGGTAGCCTACAATGAGCAGTTCTTC. Amino acids: CASSYWVSGVAYNEQFF.

This clonotype was recorded at least ten times. The chain uses TRBV28 and TRBJ2-2, with D perhaps matching TRBD1 or TRBD2 (5 bases each). The germline CDR1 and CDR2 sequences are MDHEN and SYDVKM. This CDR3 is 15 amino acids long. The V end lost 4 bases, the J end lost 5 bases, and 14 bases lay between the germline ends. The CDR3 loop reads CASSSQTRETGELFF. CDR3 sequence (DNA): TGTGCCAGCAGTTCCCAGACCAGGGAGACCGGGGAGCTGTTTTTT.

The sample holds many counts of this clonotype. The chain's CDR3 is CASSLGAPSYEQYF. CDR3 DNA sequence: TGTGCCAGCAGCCTCGGGGCCCCTTCCTACGAGCAGTACTTC. The J gene is TRBJ2-7, the V gene TRBV6-6; D could derive from TRBD1 or TRBD2 (5 bases each). Per germline, CDR1 MNHNY and CDR2 SVGAGI (reference sequence). Trimming removed 6 bases at V and 1 base at J, with 13 bases between. CDR3 length equals 14 residues.

V and J are TRBV4-3 and TRBJ2-7, with TRBD2 identical over 8 bases. Germline lookup yields CDR1 LGHNA and CDR2 YSLEER. This CDR3 spans 14 amino acids. The V segment lost 4 bases and the J segment 2 bases; nucleotides outside the gene matches: 4. The CDR3 nucleotides are TGCGCCAGCAGCCCCGCGCGGGAGGCCTACGAGCAGTACTTC. Amino acids: CASSPAREAYEQYF.

This clonotype turned up a few times. The chain has TRBV6-6 and TRBJ2-3; no reliable D call. The length of the CDR3 is 16 residues. V was cut by 6 bases and J by 1 base, with 17 bases left in between. The germline V gene has CDR1 MNHNY and CDR2 SVGAGI (reference sequence). CDR3 bases: TGTGCCAGCAGCGTTCCCCGTGGAATGGGCACAGATACGCAGTATTTT. Its translation: CASSVPRGMGTDTQYF.

The chain is built from TRBV19 and TRBJ1-2, with 7 bases matching TRBD1. V lost 7 bases to trimming and J lost 7 bases; unmatched junction nucleotides: 18. Per the germline V gene, CDR1 is LNHDA and CDR2 is SQIVND (reference sequence). The CDR3 is 16 residues long. CDR3 in DNA: TGTGCCAGTACCCCAGGACAGGCAGGGGTCTTCGTTGGCTACACCTTC. It yields the protein CASTPGQAGVFVGYTF.

Ten or more counts support this clonotype. The V and J genes are TRBV20-1 and TRBJ2-1; 7 bases are a match to TRBD1. Germline CDR1 reads DFQATT; CDR2 reads SNEGSKA (reference sequence). The CDR3 extends over 15 amino acids. J was trimmed by 7 bases and V by 0 bases; bases with no gene match: 9. The CDR3 DNA sequence: TGCAGTGCTAGAGATCTAAGGGGGCGTCGAAATGAGCAGTTCTTC. Encoded protein: CSARDLRGRRNEQFF.

J is TRBJ1-1 and V is TRBV6-6; D may be TRBD1 (5 bases). The V end was cut by 6 bases, the J end by 4 bases, with 15 bases between. The CDR3 runs to 14 residues. CDR1 is MNHNY and CDR2 is SVGAGI in the germline V gene (reference sequence). The CDR3 loop reads CASSTLDGGTEAFF. The DNA of the CDR3 is TGTGCCAGCAGCACCCTTGACGGGGGCACTGAAGCTTTCTTT.

The chain employs TRBV19 and TRBJ2-3; D perhaps matches TRBD1 (5 bases). CDR1 and CDR2 (germline): LNHDA, SQIVND (reference sequence). There are 18 residues in the CDR3. V lost 0 bases to trimming and J lost 0 bases, with 16 bases between them. The CDR3 reads CASSIDWGLRGSTDTQYF. The CDR3 bases are TGTGCCAGTAGTATAGATTGGGGCCTTCGAGGAAGCACAGATACGCAGTATTTT. The variable domain in full, completed from reference TRBV19 and TRBJ2-3, reads DGGITQSPKYLFRKEGQNVTLSCEQNLNHDAMYWYRQDPGQGLRLIYYSQIVNDFQKGDIAEGYSVSREKKESFPLTVTSAQKNPTAFYLCASSIDWGLRGSTDTQYFGPGTRLTVL.

CDR3 nucleotide sequence: TGTGCCAGCAGCTCCAACCGGGACAGGGGCCAAGAGACCCAGTACTTC. It codes for CASSSNRDRGQETQYF. V and J are TRBV7-9 and TRBJ2-5; the match to TRBD1 covers 10 bases. Germline V lookup: CDR1 SEHNR, CDR2 FQNEAQ (reference sequence). The CDR3 extends over 16 amino acids. Losses at the gene ends were 4 bases for V and 1 base for J; bases not matched to a gene: 6.

The chain uses TRBV6-6 and TRBJ1-1; 8 bases map to TRBD1. Germline V gene sequence: CDR1 MNHNY, CDR2 SVGAGI (reference sequence). This CDR3 is 14 amino acids long. With 8 bases clipped from V and 5 bases from J, the junction kept 10 bases outside the gene matches. The CDR3 here is CASGRGTGFTEAFF. The CDR3 nucleotides read TGTGCCAGCGGACGGGGGACAGGTTTTACTGAAGCTTTCTTT.

This clonotype was counted many times. This chain links TRBV29-1 with TRBJ2-3; 9 bases agree with TRBD2. V dropped 6 bases and J dropped 0; count of bases not matched to a gene: 7. This CDR3 is 15 amino acids long. The germline gives CDR1 SQVTM, CDR2 ANQGSEA. As DNA, the CDR3 is TGCAGCGTAGTTATTACTAGCGGGAGCACAGATACGCAGTATTTT. Translated: CSVVITSGSTDTQYF.

This clonotype was seen only a few times. V gene TRBV9 combines with J gene TRBJ2-3; 9 bases are a match to TRBD1. V dropped 0 bases and J dropped 4; count of bases not matched to a gene: 9. CDR3 length equals 17 residues. Germline V gene lookup returns CDR1 SGDLS and CDR2 YYNGEE. This chain's CDR3 is CASSVDRGQELADTQYF. DNA for the CDR3: TGTGCCAGCAGCGTAGACAGGGGGCAAGAGTTGGCAGATACGCAGTATTTT.

This clonotype was seen more than once but under ten times. The chain is built from TRBV6-1 and TRBJ1-5, with D possibly being TRBD1 (5 bases). Between the trimmed V and J ends, which lost 6 bases and 1 base, there was a span of 19 bases. The CDR3 consists of 17 residues. CDR1 MNHNS and CDR2 SASEGT come from the germline V gene. The CDR3 loop is CASRPFTGTRSNQPQHF. CDR3 in DNA: TGTGCCAGCAGACCTTTTACCGGGACGAGGAGCAATCAGCCCCAGCATTTT.

This clonotype was counted a few times. The chain is built from TRBV30 and TRBJ2-3; no firm D call. Trimming pared 4 bases from V and 3 bases from J, leaving 14 bases between. The CDR3 is 14 amino acids. Germline CDR1 reads GTSNPN; CDR2 reads SVGIG (reference sequence). CDR3 amino acids: CAWTTAAVTDTQYF. CDR3 DNA: TGTGCCTGGACAACAGCCGCTGTAACAGATACGCAGTATTTT.

This clonotype has just a few counts. The rearrangement links TRBV27 to TRBJ2-1; no clear D. V lost 2 bases, J lost 5 bases, and 10 bases lay in between. This CDR3 is built from 14 residues. Germline CDR1 reads MNHEY; CDR2 reads SMNVEV (reference sequence). In nucleotides, the CDR3 is TGTGCCAGCAGTTTAAGGGCCTACCACAATGAGCAGTTCTTC. The encoded protein is CASSLRAYHNEQFF.

This chain uses TRBV30 with TRBJ1-3; D is unresolved. This CDR3 is built from 14 residues. V dropped 3 bases and J dropped 2 bases, with 11 bases sitting between them. The germline CDR1 and CDR2 sequences are GTSNPN and SVGIG (reference sequence). The CDR3 loop reads CAWSPLAAGNTIYF. The CDR3, as DNA: TGTGCCTGGAGCCCCCTGGCAGCTGGAAACACCATATATTTT.

J is TRBJ2-1 and V is TRBV9, with D perhaps TRBD1 or TRBD2 (5 bases each). CDR1 and CDR2 (germline): SGDLS, YYNGEE. This CDR3 contains 15 residues. Trimming removed 1 base from V and 0 bases from J, with 8 bases in between. The CDR3 region has the DNA TGTGCCAGCAGCGTAAGGGGAGACTCCTACAATGAGCAGTTCTTC. Amino acid sequence: CASSVRGDSYNEQFF.